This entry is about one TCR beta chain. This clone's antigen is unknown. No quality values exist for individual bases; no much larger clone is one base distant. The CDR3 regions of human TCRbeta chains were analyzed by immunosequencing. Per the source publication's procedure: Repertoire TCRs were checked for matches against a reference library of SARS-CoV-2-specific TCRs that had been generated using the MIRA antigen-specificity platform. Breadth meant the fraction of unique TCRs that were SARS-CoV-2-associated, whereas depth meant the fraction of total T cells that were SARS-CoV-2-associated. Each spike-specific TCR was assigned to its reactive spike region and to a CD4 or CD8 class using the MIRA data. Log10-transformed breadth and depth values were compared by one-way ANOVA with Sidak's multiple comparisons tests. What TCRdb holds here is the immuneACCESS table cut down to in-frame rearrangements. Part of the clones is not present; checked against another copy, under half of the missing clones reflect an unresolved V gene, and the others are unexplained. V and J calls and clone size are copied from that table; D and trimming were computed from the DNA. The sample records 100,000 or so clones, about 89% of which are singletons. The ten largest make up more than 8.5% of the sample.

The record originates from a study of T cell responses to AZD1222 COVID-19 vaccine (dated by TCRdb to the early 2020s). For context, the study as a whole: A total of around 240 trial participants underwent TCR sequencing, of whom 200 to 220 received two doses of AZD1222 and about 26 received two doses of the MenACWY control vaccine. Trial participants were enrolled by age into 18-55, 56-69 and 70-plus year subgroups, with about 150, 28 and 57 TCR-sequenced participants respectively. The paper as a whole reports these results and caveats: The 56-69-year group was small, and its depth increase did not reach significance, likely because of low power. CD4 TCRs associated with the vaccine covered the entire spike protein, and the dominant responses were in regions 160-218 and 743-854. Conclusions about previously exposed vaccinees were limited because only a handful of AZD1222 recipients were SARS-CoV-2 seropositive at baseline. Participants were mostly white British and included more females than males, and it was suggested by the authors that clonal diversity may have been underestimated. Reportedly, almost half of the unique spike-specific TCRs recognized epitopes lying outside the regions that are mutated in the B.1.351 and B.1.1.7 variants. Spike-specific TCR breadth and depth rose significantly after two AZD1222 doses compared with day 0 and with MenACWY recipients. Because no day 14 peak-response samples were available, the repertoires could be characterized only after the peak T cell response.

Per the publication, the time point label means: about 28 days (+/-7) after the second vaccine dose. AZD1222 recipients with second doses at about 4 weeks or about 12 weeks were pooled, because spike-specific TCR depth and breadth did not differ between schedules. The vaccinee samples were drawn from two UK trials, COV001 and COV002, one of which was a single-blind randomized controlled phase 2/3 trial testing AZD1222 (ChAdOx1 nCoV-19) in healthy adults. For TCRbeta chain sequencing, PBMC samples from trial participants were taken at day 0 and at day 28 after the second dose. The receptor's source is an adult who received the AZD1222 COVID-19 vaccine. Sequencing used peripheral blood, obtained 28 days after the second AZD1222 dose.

DNA sequence: TGTGCCAGCAGCCCGTCAGTCGGCAGGGAGCAGTACTTC. It specifies CASSPSVGREQYF. The V and J genes are TRBV7-2 and TRBJ2-7, with the D gene not clear enough to name. CDR1 SGHTA and CDR2 FQGNSA are derived from the germline V gene. The V and J ends are trimmed by 5 bases and 7 bases, leaving 15 bases between them. Its CDR3 holds 13 amino acids, cysteine through phenylalanine. Here the CDR3 DNA is all that survives: 39 bases in frame from base 1. The CDR3 plus the reference TRBV7-2 and TRBJ2-7 genes for the other parts give the full variable domain: GAGVSQSPSNKVTEKGKDVELRCDPISGHTALYWYRQSLGQGLEFLIYFQGNSAPDKSGLPSDRFSAERTGGSVSTLTIQRTQQEDSAVYLCASSPSVGREQYFGPGTRLTVT.